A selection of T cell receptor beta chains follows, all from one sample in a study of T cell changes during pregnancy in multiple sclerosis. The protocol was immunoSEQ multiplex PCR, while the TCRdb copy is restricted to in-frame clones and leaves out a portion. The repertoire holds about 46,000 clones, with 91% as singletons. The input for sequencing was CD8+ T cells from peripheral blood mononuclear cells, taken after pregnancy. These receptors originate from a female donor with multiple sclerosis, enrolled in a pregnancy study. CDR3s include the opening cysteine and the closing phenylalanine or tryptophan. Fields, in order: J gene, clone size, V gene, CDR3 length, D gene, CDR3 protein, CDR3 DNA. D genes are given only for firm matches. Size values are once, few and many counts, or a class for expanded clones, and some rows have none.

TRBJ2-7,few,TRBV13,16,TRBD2,CASRKISGRIGYEQYF,TGTGCCAGCAGGAAGATAAGCGGGAGAATAGGCTACGAGCAGTACTTC
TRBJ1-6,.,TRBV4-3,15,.,CASSQDPGSGSPLHF,TGCGCCAGCAGCCAAGATCCGGGAAGTGGGTCACCCCTCCACTTT
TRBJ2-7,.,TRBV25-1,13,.,CASTQASSYEQYF,TGTGCCAGCACCCAGGCGTCTTCTTACGAGCAGTACTTC
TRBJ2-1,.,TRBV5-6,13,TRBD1,CASSFTGGDEQFF,TGTGCCAGCAGCTTCACAGGGGGCGATGAGCAGTTCTTC
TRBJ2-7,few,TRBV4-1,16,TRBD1,CASSPGQGLNRDEQYF,TGCGCCAGCAGCCCGGGACAGGGGCTTAATCGTGACGAGCAGTACTTC
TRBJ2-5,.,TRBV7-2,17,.,CASSLALGWDSKETQYF,TGTGCCAGCAGCTTAGCGCTAGGGTGGGACTCCAAAGAGACCCAGTACTTC
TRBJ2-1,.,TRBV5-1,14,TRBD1,CASSKTGPNNEQFF,TGCGCCAGCAGTAAGACAGGGCCAAACAATGAGCAGTTCTTC
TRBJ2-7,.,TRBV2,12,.,CASSVGVYEQYF,TGTGCCAGCAGTGTGGGCGTCTACGAGCAGTACTTC
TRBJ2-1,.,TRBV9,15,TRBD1,CASSSGQVSYSEQFF,TGTGCCAGCAGCAGTGGACAGGTATCCTATAGTGAGCAGTTCTTC
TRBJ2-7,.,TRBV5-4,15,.,CASSWRGREDYEQYF,TGTGCCAGCAGCTGGAGGGGGCGGGAGGACTACGAGCAGTACTTC
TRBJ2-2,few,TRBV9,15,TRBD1,CASSEAGQGTGELFF,TGTGCCAGCAGCGAAGCGGGACAGGGGACCGGGGAGCTGTTTTTT
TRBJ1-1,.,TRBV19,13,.,CASSISRNTEAFF,TGTGCCAGTAGTATAAGCCGCAACACTGAAGCTTTCTTT
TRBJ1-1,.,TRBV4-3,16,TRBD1,CASSQGTGPVNTEAFF,TGCGCCAGCAGCCAAGGGACAGGGCCCGTGAACACTGAAGCTTTCTTT
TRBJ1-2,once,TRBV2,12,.,CASSAEAAGYTF,TGTGCCAGCAGTGCTGAGGCCGCTGGCTACACCTTC
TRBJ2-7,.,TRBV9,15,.,CASSATAGGSYEQYF,TGTGCCAGCAGTGCGACAGCCGGGGGTTCCTACGAGCAGTACTTC
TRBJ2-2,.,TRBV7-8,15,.,CASSRKRGDTGELFF,TGTGCCAGCAGCCGCAAACGCGGCGACACCGGGGAGCTGTTTTTT
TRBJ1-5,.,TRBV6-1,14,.,CASRITGGNQPQHF,TGTGCCAGCAGAATAACGGGAGGGAATCAGCCCCAGCATTTT
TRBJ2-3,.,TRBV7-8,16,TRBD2,CASSPQRGGQGDTQYF,TGTGCCAGCAGCCCTCAGCGGGGGGGGCAGGGAGATACGCAGTATTTT
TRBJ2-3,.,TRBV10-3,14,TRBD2,CAANSGGARDTQYF,TGTGCCGCCAATAGCGGGGGCGCGCGAGATACGCAGTATTTT
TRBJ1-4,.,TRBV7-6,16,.,CASSLATEGSREKLFF,TGTGCCAGCAGCTTAGCCACGGAGGGAAGTAGGGAAAAACTGTTTTTT
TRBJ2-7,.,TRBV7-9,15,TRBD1,CASSLGRDRGYEQYF,TGTGCCAGCAGCTTAGGGAGGGACAGGGGCTACGAGCAGTACTTC
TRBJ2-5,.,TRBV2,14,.,CASSPGTSQETQYF,TGTGCCAGCAGCCCCGGGACATCTCAAGAGACCCAGTACTTC
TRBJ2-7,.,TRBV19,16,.,CASSIHEGGGSYEQYF,TGTGCCAGTAGTATACATGAAGGAGGAGGCTCCTACGAGCAGTACTTC
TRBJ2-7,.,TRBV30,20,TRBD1,CAWRGDRGVLSPGGISEQYF,TGTGCCTGGAGGGGAGACAGGGGCGTCCTGTCTCCTGGGGGGATTAGCGAGCAGTACTTC
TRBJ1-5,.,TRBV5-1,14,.,CASSLVSGNQPQHF,TGCGCCAGCAGCTTGGTGTCAGGCAATCAGCCCCAGCATTTT
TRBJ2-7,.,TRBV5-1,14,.,CASSLGDGAYEQYF,TGCGCCAGCAGCTTGGGTGACGGAGCCTACGAGCAGTACTTC
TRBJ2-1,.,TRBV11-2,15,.,CASSVRDFPHNEQFF,TGTGCCAGCAGCGTCAGGGATTTTCCCCACAATGAGCAGTTCTTC
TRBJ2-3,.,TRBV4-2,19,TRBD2,CASSQVGTSKSSGTDTQYF,TGTGCCAGCAGCCAAGTCGGGACTAGTAAAAGCTCGGGCACAGATACGCAGTATTTT
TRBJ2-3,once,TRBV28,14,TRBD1,CASVTGQLTDTQYF,TGTGCCAGCGTCACGGGACAGCTGACAGATACGCAGTATTTT
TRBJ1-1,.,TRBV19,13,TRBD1,CASSIGTGTEAFF,TGTGCCAGTAGTATCGGGACAGGCACTGAAGCTTTCTTT
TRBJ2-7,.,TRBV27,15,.,CASSLLGQRTYEQYF,TGTGCCAGCAGTTTATTGGGTCAGAGGACCTACGAGCAGTACTTC
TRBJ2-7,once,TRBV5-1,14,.,CASTPGPGDYEQYF,TGCGCCAGCACCCCGGGTCCAGGGGACTACGAGCAGTACTTC
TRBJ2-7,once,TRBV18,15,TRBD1,CASSPEGQGAYEQYF,TGTGCCAGCTCACCAGAGGGACAGGGGGCCTACGAGCAGTACTTC
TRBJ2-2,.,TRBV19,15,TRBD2,CATTIGMGGTGELFF,TGTGCCACAACGATAGGGATGGGGGGGACCGGGGAGCTGTTTTTT
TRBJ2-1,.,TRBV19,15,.,CASSIHRAPNNEQFF,TGTGCCAGTAGTATACACAGGGCCCCGAACAATGAGCAGTTCTTC
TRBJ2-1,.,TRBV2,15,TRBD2,CASTRGTSAYNEQFF,TGTGCCAGCACCAGGGGGACTAGCGCATACAATGAGCAGTTCTTC
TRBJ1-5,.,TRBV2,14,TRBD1,CASRGDRDGQPQHF,TGTGCCAGCAGAGGGGACAGGGACGGACAGCCCCAGCATTTT
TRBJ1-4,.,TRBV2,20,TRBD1,CASRDYKWTGPGTSNEKLFF,TGTGCCAGCAGGGATTACAAATGGACAGGGCCAGGAACCTCTAATGAAAAACTGTTTTTT
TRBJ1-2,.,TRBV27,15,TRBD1,CASSLRQGGIYGYTF,TGTGCCAGCAGTTTACGACAGGGGGGGATCTATGGCTACACCTTC
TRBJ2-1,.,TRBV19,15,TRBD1,CATKSGDRLYNEQFF,TGTGCCACAAAGTCCGGGGACAGGTTATACAATGAGCAGTTCTTC
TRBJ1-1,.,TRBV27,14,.,CASSFGLTNTEAFF,TGTGCCAGCAGTTTTGGACTAACGAACACTGAAGCTTTCTTT
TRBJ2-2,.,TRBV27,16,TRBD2,CASRSIGTSDTGELFF,TGTGCCAGCAGATCAATCGGGACTAGCGACACCGGGGAGCTGTTTTTT
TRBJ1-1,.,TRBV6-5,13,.,CAVTGAWVAEAFF,TGTGCCGTGACAGGAGCATGGGTCGCTGAAGCTTTCTTT
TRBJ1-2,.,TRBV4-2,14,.,CASSQDSIFYGYTF,TGTGCCAGCAGCCAAGATTCCATTTTCTATGGCTACACCTTC
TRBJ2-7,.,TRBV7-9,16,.,CASSPPFGVKTYEQYF,TGTGCCAGCAGCCCCCCGTTCGGGGTGAAGACCTACGAGCAGTACTTC
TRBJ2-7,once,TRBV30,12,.,CAWSDPPREQYF,TGTGCCTGGAGTGACCCCCCCCGGGAGCAGTACTTC